This is a list of T cell receptor beta chains from one sample in a study of T cells after yellow fever vaccination. From the 5' RACE reads, TCRdb called clonotypes with MiXCR, one entry per CDR3 protein. Of hundreds of thousands of distinct CDR3 sequences listed, 18% are singletons. The sample consisted of PBMCs, taken before the yellow fever booster vaccination. The origin of the receptors is a man aged 18-30 years who received the YFV17D yellow fever vaccine. Each CDR3 is given with its conserved first and last residue. The order of the fields is J gene, D gene, V gene, clone size, CDR3 DNA, CDR3 protein. A D gene is named only where the DNA matches it firmly. Rows give clone size only sometimes, using once, few, many, or a class for an expanded clone.

TRBJ2-2	TRBD1	TRBV5-1	few	TGCGCCAGCAGCTTGGACAGGACAGGGAAGGACGGGGAGCTGTTTTTT	CASSLDRTGKDGELFF
TRBJ1-2	-	TRBV25-1	-	TGTGCCAGCAGTGAACCTTCCGGGGCGGGCTTTGGCTACACCTTC	CASSEPSGAGFGYTF
TRBJ1-2	-	TRBV9	few	TGTGCCAGCGGCAGGACGAGTCCCGACTATGGCTACACCTTC	CASGRTSPDYGYTF
TRBJ2-7	TRBD2	TRBV4-1	few	TGCGCCAGCAGCCCTTCGGGGGGGCTTGGGGGCGAGCAGTACTTC	CASSPSGGLGGEQYF
TRBJ2-7	-	TRBV2	-	TGTGCCTGCAGTGGTACTCGACCCTCCTACGAGCAGTACTTC	CACSGTRPSYEQYF
TRBJ1-2	-	TRBV6-5	-	TGTGCCAGCAGTTACTCGCCAGTCGGCTATGGCTACACCTTC	CASSYSPVGYGYTF
TRBJ2-2	TRBD1	TRBV7-6	-	TGTGCCAGCACGACAGGGGGCAACACCGGGGAGCTGTTTTTT	CASTTGGNTGELFF
TRBJ1-1	-	TRBV12-3/TRBV12-4	-	TGTGCCAGCAGTTTAGCAGGGGCAAGCACTGAAGCTTTCTTT	CASSLAGASTEAFF
TRBJ1-2	-	TRBV29-1	few	TGCAGCGTTGCCATCACGCAGGCTCTAGGCTACACCTTC	CSVAITQALGYTF
TRBJ2-3	-	TRBV9	-	TGTGCCAGCAGCGTAGTCGGGATCCACACAGATACGCAGTATTTT	CASSVVGIHTDTQYF
TRBJ1-3	TRBD1	TRBV5-1	few	TGCGCCAGCAGCTTACCGGGACAGGGGACAGGAAACACCATATATTTT	CASSLPGQGTGNTIYF
TRBJ2-1	-	TRBV10-3	few	TGTGCCATCAGCCTTGGGGCGGATAGGGATGAGCAGTTCTTC	CAISLGADRDEQFF
TRBJ2-7	-	TRBV29-1	many	TGCAGCGTTGAAAGGGGGGACTACGAGCAGTACTTC	CSVERGDYEQYF
TRBJ2-2	-	TRBV18	-	TGTGCCAGCTCACCACAAGACTCGAACACCGGGGAGCTGTTTTTT	CASSPQDSNTGELFF
TRBJ1-2	-	TRBV4-3	few	TGCGCCAGCAGCCAAGTAGAATGGGCCGAGGGCTACACCTTC	CASSQVEWAEGYTF
TRBJ2-3	-	TRBV7-9	few	TGTGCCAGCAGCCCCGTGGGTGCCTCCACAGATACGCAGTATTTT	CASSPVGASTDTQYF
TRBJ1-2	TRBD1	TRBV19	few	TGTGCCAGTAGTCGGGACAGAGCCTATGGCTACACCTTC	CASSRDRAYGYTF
TRBJ1-1	-	TRBV28	few	TGTGCCAGCAGTGGAACCCTCACTGAAGCTTTCTTT	CASSGTLTEAFF
TRBJ2-5	TRBD2	TRBV11-2	few	TGTGCCAGCACCTTGTTAGCGGGGGCCGAAGAGACCCAGTACTTC	CASTLLAGAEETQYF
TRBJ1-2	-	TRBV12-3/TRBV12-4	few	TGTGCCAGCAGTTCCCCCTGGGCTAACTATGGCTACACCTTC	CASSSPWANYGYTF
TRBJ2-3	TRBD2	TRBV10-3	-	TGTGCCACGCGAGGGACTAGCGGGGGCCTGCCCCCCACAGATACGCAGTATTTT	CATRGTSGGLPPTDTQYF
TRBJ1-5	-	TRBV6-5	few	TGTGCCAGCAGTTACAGCAGGGAAGGTCAGCCCCAGCATTTT	CASSYSREGQPQHF
TRBJ2-1	-	TRBV27	-	TGTGCCAGCAGTAGACTAGTTGGGAATGAGCAGTTCTTC	CASSRLVGNEQFF
TRBJ2-2	-	TRBV9	-	TGTGCCAGCAGCACCCGCGCGGGGGCTGGGATCGCGAACACCGGGGAGCTGTTTTTT	CASSTRAGAGIANTGELFF
TRBJ2-3	TRBD2	TRBV10-3	few	TGTGCCATCAGGCCGGGACTAGCTAGCACAGATACGCAGTATTTT	CAIRPGLASTDTQYF
TRBJ1-4	TRBD1	TRBV7-2	-	TGTGCCAGCAGCGCCGACAGGGGGTATGAAAAACTGTTTTTT	CASSADRGYEKLFF
TRBJ1-1	-	TRBV4-3	few	TGCGCCAGCAGCCCTTACGATGGACAGCCAAGTTTTGAAGCTTTCTTT	CASSPYDGQPSFEAFF
TRBJ2-7	TRBD2	TRBV20-1	-	TGCAGTGCTTCTGCCGGGACTAGCGGGGGGGAATCCTACGAGCAGTACTTC	CSASAGTSGGESYEQYF
TRBJ2-7	-	TRBV11-2	few	TGTGCCAGCAGCACGGGACGGACCTACGAGCAGTACTTC	CASSTGRTYEQYF
TRBJ2-5	TRBD2	TRBV10-3	many	TGTGCCATCAGTGAGAGTGGGAGGGCCCAGTACTTC	CAISESGRAQYF
TRBJ2-1	TRBD2	TRBV4-2	-	TGTGCCAGCAGCCAAGATGTGGGGACTAGCGGTTACAATGAGCAGTTCTTC	CASSQDVGTSGYNEQFF
TRBJ2-3	TRBD1	TRBV12-5	-	TGTGCTAGTGGACTACAGGGGGTTACAGATACGCAGTATTTT	CASGLQGVTDTQYF
TRBJ2-1	TRBD2	TRBV6-2/TRBV6-3	few	TGTGCCAGCAGTTACCGCGGGCGGGGGGACTTAGGCAATGAGCAGTTCTTC	CASSYRGRGDLGNEQFF
TRBJ2-7	-	TRBV12-3/TRBV12-4	few	TGTGCCAGCAGTGGGGGCCCCCCCTACGAGCAGTACTTC	CASSGGPPYEQYF
TRBJ1-2	TRBD1	TRBV5-1	few	TGCGCCAGCAGCGGAAGGGACAGGGGCCGATATACTACCGACTATGGCTACACCTTC	CASSGRDRGRYTTDYGYTF
TRBJ1-4	-	TRBV6-6	-	TGTGCCAGTGGGTCGGCAGGTGAAAAACTGTTTTTT	CASGSAGEKLFF
TRBJ2-2	TRBD2	TRBV29-1	-	TGCAGCGTTGCACTACTAGCGGGGGCGAGAGACACCGGGGAGCTGTTTTTT	CSVALLAGARDTGELFF
TRBJ1-1	-	TRBV20-1	few	TGCAGTGCTAGAGCAGGGGCAACGGACACTGAAGCTTTCTTT	CSARAGATDTEAFF
TRBJ2-3	-	TRBV27	-	TGTGCCAGCAGTTTAAAGGGGCAGAAGTATTTT	CASSLKGQKYF
TRBJ1-6	TRBD1	TRBV7-3	few	TGTGCCAGCAGCCTACAGGGGGCCGGGAATTCACCCCTCCACTTT	CASSLQGAGNSPLHF
TRBJ1-6	-	TRBV12-3/TRBV12-4	-	TGTGCCAGCAGTTTCGGTGGCAGTGAGTTAAATTCACCCCTCCACTTT	CASSFGGSELNSPLHF
TRBJ2-2	-	TRBV12-2	-	TGTGCAAGCCATTTGCCAGACACCGGGGAGCTGTTTTTT	CASHLPDTGELFF
TRBJ1-2	-	TRBV5-6	-	TGTGCCAGCAGCTGGGGGGGACTTGACTATGGCTACACCTTC	CASSWGGLDYGYTF
TRBJ2-5	-	TRBV7-2	-	TGTGCCAGCAGCTACAACTCCGGGACACTGGAGACCCAGTACTTC	CASSYNSGTLETQYF
TRBJ2-3	TRBD1	TRBV4-3	few	TGCGCCAGCAGCCCTCCGGGACAGGAAGGGACAGATACGCAGTATTTT	CASSPPGQEGTDTQYF
TRBJ1-3	-	TRBV7-2	few	TGTGCCAGCAGCTTAGGCAGCTCCTCTGGAAACACCATATATTTT	CASSLGSSSGNTIYF
TRBJ1-1	-	TRBV12-3/TRBV12-4	-	TGTGCCAGCAATTTCCAGACTGAAGCTTTCTTT	CASNFQTEAFF
TRBJ1-1	TRBD1	TRBV5-1	-	TGCGCCAGCAGCTTGAAAGGGGGCGGCACTGAAGCTTTCTTT	CASSLKGGGTEAFF
TRBJ2-5	-	TRBV5-1	few	TGCGCCAGCCACCGGGACGATCAAGAGACCCAGTACTTC	CASHRDDQETQYF
TRBJ2-3	-	TRBV7-2	few	TGTGCCAGCAGCGCCCGACTCGCCCGCGATACGCAGTATTTT	CASSARLARDTQYF
TRBJ2-2	TRBD2	TRBV20-1	-	TGCAGTGCTAGAGCGGGGGGAGCGAACACCGGGGAGCTGTTTTTT	CSARAGGANTGELFF
TRBJ2-7	TRBD1	TRBV30	-	TGTGCCTGGAGTGAAACCGGGACAGGGGTCTACGAGCAGTACTTC	CAWSETGTGVYEQYF
TRBJ2-3	TRBD1	TRBV19	-	TGTGCCAGTAGGGGACAGGGGGCAGATACGCAGTATTTT	CASRGQGADTQYF